This record concerns one T cell receptor beta chain sequence. What it recognizes is unknown. Germline CDR1 reads SEHNR; CDR2 reads FQNEAQ (reference sequence). Trimming removed 8 bases from V and 5 bases from J, with 9 bases in between. The CDR3 loop spans 11 amino acids. PCR used 60 Vbeta primers and 13 Jbeta primers. The data were produced by immunoSEQ multiplex PCR, yet TCRdb's version contains in-frame clones alone and is incomplete. The sample comprises 95,000 to 110,000 clones, around 80% of which are singletons, and under 2% rests with the top ten. The data were obtained in a study of cytomegalovirus exposure and HLA in healthy donors. The wider study: An analysis done earlier identified around 100 million unique TCR beta sequences from 190 million or so T cells. General observations from the study: Among immune exposure information, only CMV serostatus was available. In a later analysis, a missense DCLRE1C variant was linked to TCR beta V- and J-gene trimming.

This chain connects TRBV7-9 to TRBJ1-2; weak D call: TRBD1 (5 bases). The sequenced sample was PBMCs. The clonotype was recovered from a woman in her thirties or forties in good health and CMV-seronegative. This CDR3 is CASAGTYGYTF. CDR3 sequence (DNA): TGTGCCAGCGCCGGGACTTATGGCTACACCTTC.